The clone carrying this T cell receptor beta chain appeared a few times. The entry originates in a study of human T cells and chemical hapten exposure. Looking at the study overall: 2% DPC applied to an approximately 2 cm by approximately 2 cm arm area sensitized donors.

The CDR3 sequence is 18 residues long. V was pared by 4 bases and J by 3 bases, with 25 bases between. Germline lookup yields CDR1 MDHEN and CDR2 SYDVKM. Individual cDNA molecules each carried unique molecular identifiers attached by the library. TCRdb itself ran the RACE reads through MiXCR, one entry per CDR3 protein. The sample includes tens of thousands of distinct CDR3 sequences, more than 9% seen only once; the top ten take more than 1.5%. The time point is: patch test 2, 6 weeks after DPC sensitization. The treatment was: therapeutic diphenylcyclopropenone sensitization with weekly scalp DPC. Each patch-test visit's blood sample preceded patch application. Unfractionated whole blood yielded total RNA.

This sequence was found in a woman aged 45-59 years with alopecia areata. Some clones in this sample may be carry-over from other donors' samples. The V gene is TRBV28, the J gene TRBJ2-7; maybe TRBD2 (6 bases). Sample: whole blood, taken in connection with sensitization to the hapten diphenylcyclopropenone (DPC). This CDR3 reads CASSSTDPSSGLIYEQYF. The CDR3 DNA sequence: TGTGCCAGCAGTTCCACTGACCCCTCCAGTGGACTAATCTACGAGCAGTACTTC.